Following are 8 T cell receptor beta chains from one sample sequenced in a study of shared clonotypes between healthy human individuals. TCRdb keeps only in-frame clones here, not all; method: immunoSEQ multiplex PCR. Among hundreds of thousands of clones listed, about 96% were seen once. Selected positively for CCR7 and CD45RO-negative, naive CD8 cells excluded terminally differentiated effector memory CD45RA+ cells. The sequenced sample consisted of naive CD8+ T cells sorted from blood. These receptors were obtained from a woman aged 25 to 39 in good health.

CDR3 in amino acids: CASSDRDKDTGELFF. The CDR3 region has the DNA TGTGCCAGCTCCGACAGGGATAAAGACACCGGGGAGCTGTTTTTT. The chain combines TRBV28 with TRBJ2-2, with 7 nucleotides matching TRBD1. The CDR3 contains 15 residues. Germline loops: CDR1 MDHEN, CDR2 SYDVKM. V shed 8 bases and J 3 bases; nucleotides not matched to a gene: 9.

The chain combines TRBV27 with TRBJ2-7, with 12 bases that match TRBD1. The CDR3 is 15 residues long. V was clipped by 5 bases and J by 4 bases; unmatched bases: 6. Germline-derived CDR1 and CDR2 are MNHEY and SMNVEV (reference sequence). The CDR3: CASSHPGQGAYEQYF. The CDR3 DNA sequence: TGTGCCAGCAGTCACCCGGGACAGGGGGCTTACGAGCAGTACTTC.

The chain uses TRBV5-4 and TRBJ1-1, with unresolved D. CDR1 and CDR2 (germline): SGHNT, YYREEE (reference sequence). The CDR3 has 14 residues. Trimming left V 0 bases short and J 4 bases short, with 10 bases between. CDR3 in DNA: TGTGCCAGCAGCTTGGGGGGTTCGGGCACTGAAGCTTTCTTT. This gives the protein CASSLGGSGTEAFF.

The chain recombines TRBV7-8 with TRBJ2-2, with D possibly being TRBD2 (6 bases). CDR3 length: 16 residues. The germline V gene encodes CDR1 SGHVS and CDR2 FQNEAQ. V lost 1 base and J 0 bases, leaving 9 bases between the germline ends. CDR3 amino acids: CASSLEEGSNTGELFF. CDR3 sequence (DNA): TGTGCCAGCAGCTTAGAGGAGGGGTCGAACACCGGGGAGCTGTTTTTT.

CDR3 bases: TGTGCCAGCAGTTACGACCCAAGCGGGGGGACCTACGAGCAGTACTTC. Translation: CASSYDPSGGTYEQYF. The chain employs TRBV6-5 and TRBJ2-7; 9 nucleotides line up with TRBD2. With 2 bases clipped from V and 2 bases from J, the junction kept 7 bases outside the gene matches. Germline V gene sequence: CDR1 MNHEY, CDR2 SVGAGI. The CDR3 spans 16 residues.

The chain combines TRBV7-8 with TRBJ2-3; 7 positions agree with TRBD2. In germline, CDR1 is SGHVS, CDR2 FQNEAQ. V lost 0 bases and J lost 6; bases outside the gene matches: 12. The CDR3 has 17 residues. The CDR3 coding sequence is TGTGCCAGCAGCTTAGCAGTAAGACTAGCTGAACAGGATACGCAGTATTTT. Its protein is CASSLAVRLAEQDTQYF.

The rearrangement links TRBV28 to TRBJ2-5, with 9 bases lining up with TRBD1. V lost 5 bases, J lost 2 bases, and 6 bases stayed unmatched. The CDR3 loop spans 15 amino acids. Germline V gene data show CDR1 as MDHEN and CDR2 as SYDVKM. The CDR3 is CASSGNRGLQETQYF. In DNA form, the CDR3 reads TGTGCCAGCAGTGGGAACAGGGGGCTACAAGAGACCCAGTACTTC.

V is TRBV1 and J is TRBJ2-5; the listed D gene, TRBD2, was not tested against the DNA. Matching the DNA end better, TRBJ2-7 makes the J call doubtful. TRBV1 is assigned pseudogene status. This CDR3 comprises 14 residues. The CDR3 nucleotides read TGCACCAGCAGCCAAGCGGGGGGCCCCTACGAGCAGTACTTC. This encodes CTSSQAGGPYEQYF.